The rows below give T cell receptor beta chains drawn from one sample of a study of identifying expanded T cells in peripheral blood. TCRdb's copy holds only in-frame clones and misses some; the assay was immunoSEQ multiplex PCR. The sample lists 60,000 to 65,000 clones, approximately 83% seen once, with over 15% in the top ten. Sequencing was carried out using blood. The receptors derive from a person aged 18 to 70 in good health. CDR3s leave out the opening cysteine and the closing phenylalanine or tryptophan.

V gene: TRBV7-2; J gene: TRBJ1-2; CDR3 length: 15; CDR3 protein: ASSSNRGIVTNYGYT
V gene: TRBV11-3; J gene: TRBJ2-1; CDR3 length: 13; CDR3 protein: ASSTRGSSYNEQF
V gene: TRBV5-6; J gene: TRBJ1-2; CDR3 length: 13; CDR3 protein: ASSMTDGANYGYT
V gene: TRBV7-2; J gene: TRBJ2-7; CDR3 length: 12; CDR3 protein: ASSTQRESYEQY
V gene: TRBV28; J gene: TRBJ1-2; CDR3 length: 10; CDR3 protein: ASRTPNYGYT
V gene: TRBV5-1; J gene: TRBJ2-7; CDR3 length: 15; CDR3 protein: ASSLLTSGRWSYEQY
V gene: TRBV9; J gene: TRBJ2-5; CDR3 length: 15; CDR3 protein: ASSVASGSPGGETQY
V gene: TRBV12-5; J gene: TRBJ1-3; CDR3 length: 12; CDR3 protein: ASGPPDRGNTIY
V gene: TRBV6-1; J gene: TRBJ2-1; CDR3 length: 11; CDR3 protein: ASRNRNYNEQF
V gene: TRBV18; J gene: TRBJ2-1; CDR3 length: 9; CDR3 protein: ASSPGTEQF
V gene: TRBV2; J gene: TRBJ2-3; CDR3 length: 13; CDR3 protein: ASSAGGASTDTQY
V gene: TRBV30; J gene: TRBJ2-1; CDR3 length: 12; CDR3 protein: AWGRGGSYNEQF
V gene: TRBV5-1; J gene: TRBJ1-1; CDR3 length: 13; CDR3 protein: ASSWTGGAHTEAF
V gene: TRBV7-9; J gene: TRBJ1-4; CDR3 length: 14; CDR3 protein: ASSPPGGATNEKLF
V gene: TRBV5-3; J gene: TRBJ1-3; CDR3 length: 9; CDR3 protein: ARIAEDTIY
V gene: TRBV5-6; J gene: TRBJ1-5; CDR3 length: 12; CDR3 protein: ASSLGGPSQPQH
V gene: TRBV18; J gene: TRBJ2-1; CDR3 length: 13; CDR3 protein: ASSHPAGGRNEQF
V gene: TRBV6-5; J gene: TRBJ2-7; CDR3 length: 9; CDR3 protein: ASRGREEQY
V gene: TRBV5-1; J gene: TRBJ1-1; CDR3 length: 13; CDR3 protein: ASSFTGVGDTEAF
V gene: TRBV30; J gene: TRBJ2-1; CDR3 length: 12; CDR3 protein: AWSVQVSRNEQF
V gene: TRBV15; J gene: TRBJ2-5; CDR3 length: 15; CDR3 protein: ATSRDSPPGQGLTQY
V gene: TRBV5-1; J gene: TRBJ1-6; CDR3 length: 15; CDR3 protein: ASSLGIDSNYNSPLH
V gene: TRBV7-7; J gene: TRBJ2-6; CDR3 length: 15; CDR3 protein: ASSLARGSSGANVLT
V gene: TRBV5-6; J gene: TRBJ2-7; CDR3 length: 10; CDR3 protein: ASSLVSDEQY
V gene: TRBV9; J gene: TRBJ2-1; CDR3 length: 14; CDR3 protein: ASSVALAGGDNEQF
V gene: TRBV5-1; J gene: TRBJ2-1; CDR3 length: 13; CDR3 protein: ASSLGSSSYNEQF
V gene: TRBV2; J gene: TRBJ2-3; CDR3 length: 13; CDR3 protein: ASSEGGGRTDTQY
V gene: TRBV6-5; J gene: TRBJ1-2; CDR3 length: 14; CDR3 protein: ASSYAAPSRVRGYT
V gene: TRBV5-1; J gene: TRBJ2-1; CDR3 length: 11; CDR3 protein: ASSRTSGNEQF
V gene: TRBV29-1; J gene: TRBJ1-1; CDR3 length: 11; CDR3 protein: SVGTGGNTEAF
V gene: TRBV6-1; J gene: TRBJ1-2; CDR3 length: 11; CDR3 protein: ASSSGGAHGYT
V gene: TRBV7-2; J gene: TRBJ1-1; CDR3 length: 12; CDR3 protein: ASSPPGAGTEAF
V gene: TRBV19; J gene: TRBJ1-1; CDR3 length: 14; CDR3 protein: ASSIALGQGSTEAF
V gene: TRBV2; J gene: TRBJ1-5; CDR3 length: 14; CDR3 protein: ASSVYRTNSNQPQH
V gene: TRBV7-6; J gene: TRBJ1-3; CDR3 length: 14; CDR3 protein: ASSLAVRGSGNTIY
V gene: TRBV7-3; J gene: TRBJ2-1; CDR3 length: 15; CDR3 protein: ASSLWPSGGASGEQF
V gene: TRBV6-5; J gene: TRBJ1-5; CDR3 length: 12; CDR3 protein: ASSRGQPNQPQH
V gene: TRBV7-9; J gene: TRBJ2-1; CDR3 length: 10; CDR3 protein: ASSLSGNEQF
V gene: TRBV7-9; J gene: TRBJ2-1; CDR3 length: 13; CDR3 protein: ASSPWRGPYNEQF
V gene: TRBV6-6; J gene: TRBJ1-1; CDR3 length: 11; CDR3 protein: ASSIGLNTEAF
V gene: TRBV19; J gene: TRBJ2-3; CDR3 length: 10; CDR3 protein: ASSRGTDTQY
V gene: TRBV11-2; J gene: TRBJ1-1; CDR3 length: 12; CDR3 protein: ASSAGERRTEAF
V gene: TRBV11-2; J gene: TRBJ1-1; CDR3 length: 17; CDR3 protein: ASSLDEIKVSWRPTEAF
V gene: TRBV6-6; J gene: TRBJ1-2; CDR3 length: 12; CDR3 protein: ASSFGQGADGYT
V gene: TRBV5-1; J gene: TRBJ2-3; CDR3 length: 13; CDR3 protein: ASSARGQPTDTQY
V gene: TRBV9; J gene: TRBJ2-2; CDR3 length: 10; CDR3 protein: ASSSPNGELF
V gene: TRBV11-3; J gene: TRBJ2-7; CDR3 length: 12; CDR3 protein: ASSARDSAYEQY
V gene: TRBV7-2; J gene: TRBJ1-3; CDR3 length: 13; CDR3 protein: ASSETGRTGNTIY
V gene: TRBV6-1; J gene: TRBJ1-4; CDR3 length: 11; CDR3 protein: ASRGQGDEKLF
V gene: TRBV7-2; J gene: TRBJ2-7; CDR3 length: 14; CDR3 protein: ASSRSGLAGVYEQY
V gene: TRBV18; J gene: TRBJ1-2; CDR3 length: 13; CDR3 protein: ASSPKTGGGYGYT
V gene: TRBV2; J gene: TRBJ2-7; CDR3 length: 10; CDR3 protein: ASSARPYEQY
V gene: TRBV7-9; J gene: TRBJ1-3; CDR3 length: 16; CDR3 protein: ASSLAKTGGYSGNTIY
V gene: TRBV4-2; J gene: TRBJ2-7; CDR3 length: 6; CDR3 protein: ASRKEY
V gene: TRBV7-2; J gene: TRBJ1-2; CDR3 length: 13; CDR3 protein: ASSLELVGSYGYT
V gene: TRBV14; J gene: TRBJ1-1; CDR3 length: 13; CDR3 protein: ASSQVRQWNTEAF
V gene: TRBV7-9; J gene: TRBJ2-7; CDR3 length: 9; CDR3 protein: ASSDAYEQY